These 12 T cell receptor beta chains share one sample of origin, sequenced in a study of cytomegalovirus exposure and HLA in healthy donors. The PCR made use of 60 Vbeta and 13 Jbeta primers. TCRdb keeps only in-frame clones here, not all; method: immunoSEQ multiplex PCR. This sample yields some 250,000 clones, of which about four fifths are seen a single time; 5.4% belongs to the top ten. What was sequenced was PBMCs. The source of these receptors is a woman aged 35 to 49 in good health and CMV-seropositive.

The J gene is TRBJ2-1, the V gene TRBV7-2, with TRBD1 identical over 7 bases. Per the germline V gene, CDR1 is SGHTA and CDR2 is FQGNSA. CDR3 length equals 14 residues. V was clipped by 3 bases and J by 8 bases; unmatched bases: 7. As DNA, the CDR3 is TGTGCCAGCAGCTTTCGACAGGGAAACTATGAGCAGTTCTTC. Protein sequence: CASSFRQGNYEQFF.

This chain's CDR3 is CASRANYGYTF. CDR3 in DNA: TGTGCCAGTCGCGCTAACTATGGCTACACCTTC. This chain uses TRBV6-6 with TRBJ1-2, with no clear D. CDR1 and CDR2 from the germline V gene are MNHNY and SVGAGI (reference sequence). V lost 9 bases, J lost 0 bases, and 5 bases lay in between. The CDR3 runs 11 residues.

The rearrangement links TRBV4-1 to TRBJ1-4; 8 bases line up with TRBD1. J gave up 3 bases and V 2 bases, and 5 bases lay outside the gene matches. CDR3 length equals 16 residues. Germline V gene lookup returns CDR1 MGHRA and CDR2 YSYEKL. This CDR3 reads CASSQPDRGANEKLFF. CDR3 bases: TGCGCCAGCAGCCAACCAGACAGGGGAGCTAATGAAAAACTGTTTTTT.

This chain connects TRBV11-2 to TRBJ2-2; D is perhaps TRBD2 (6 bases). Trimming removed 2 bases from V and 6 bases from J, with 13 bases in between. The CDR3 sequence is 15 residues long. Germline V gene sequence: CDR1 SGHAT, CDR2 FQNNGV. The CDR3, as DNA: TGTGCCAGCAGCTTACGGCGGGGCGCGGCCGGGGAGCTGTTTTTT. Protein: CASSLRRGAAGELFF.

This sequence joins TRBV15 and TRBJ2-2, with 9 bases fitting TRBD1. This CDR3 has 15 amino acids. Per the germline V gene, CDR1 is LNHNV and CDR2 is YYDKDF (reference sequence). V shed 3 bases and J 6 bases; nucleotides not matched to a gene: 5. In DNA, the CDR3 is TGTGCCACCAGCAGGGACAGGGGTTCCCCCGGGGAGCTGTTTTTT. Translating gives CATSRDRGSPGELFF.

The chain couples TRBV7-8 to TRBJ1-5; unclear D gene. V lost 2 bases to trimming and J lost 0 bases, with 5 bases between them. In germline, CDR1 is SGHVS, CDR2 FQNEAQ. CDR3 size: 14 residues. This chain's CDR3 is CASSLSSSNQPQHF. In DNA, the CDR3 is TGTGCCAGCAGCTTAAGCTCTAGCAATCAGCCCCAGCATTTT.

A note on this clone: The same CDR3 also results from other DNA sequences found in this sample. The V gene is TRBV9, the J gene TRBJ1-6; D gene uncertain. This CDR3 comprises 14 residues. The germline gives CDR1 SGDLS, CDR2 YYNGEE. Trimming left V 3 bases short and J 9 bases short, with 13 bases between. The CDR3 DNA is TGTGCCAGCAGCGCTTCTACAGTGGGTTCACCCCTCCACTTT. Its translation: CASSASTVGSPLHF.

The chain joins TRBV30 to TRBJ2-3; tentative D call: TRBD2 (6 bases). With 3 bases removed from V and 6 bases from J, the gap between germline ends came to 13 bases. There are 13 residues in the CDR3. Germline V gene lookup returns CDR1 GTSNPN and CDR2 SVGIG (reference sequence). The DNA of the CDR3 is TGTGCCTGGAGCGTCCGGGGGATCGATACGCAGTATTTT. Translation: CAWSVRGIDTQYF.

The genes are TRBV2 and TRBJ2-5; D is possibly TRBD2 (5 bases). Trimming took off 7 bases at V and 5 bases at J, with 11 bases between the two ends. Germline V gene sequence: CDR1 SNHLY, CDR2 FYNNEI. The CDR3 has 12 amino acids. CDR3 amino acids: CASTRRAETQYF. CDR3 nucleotide sequence: TGTGCCAGCACCCGGCGGGCGGAGACCCAGTACTTC.

This chain connects TRBV19 to TRBJ1-1, with 8 bases fitting TRBD1. The CDR3 runs 13 residues. Germline assignment: CDR1 LNHDA and CDR2 SQIVND (reference sequence). Trimming at V came to 10 bases and at J to 5 bases, leaving 9 bases not matched to a gene. CDR3 bases: TGTGCCACCAAGACAGGGGTTGGTACTGAAGCTTTCTTT. It specifies CATKTGVGTEAFF.

In this sample, this clone turned up once. The rearrangement links TRBV10-3 to TRBJ2-1, with TRBD2 identical over 13 bases. The germline V gene has CDR1 ENHRY and CDR2 SYGVKD. Germline trimming cut 4 bases from V and 10 bases from J; bases unmatched to any gene: 4. The CDR3 sequence is 14 residues long. The CDR3 spells CAISAGLAGEEQFF. The CDR3 DNA sequence: TGTGCCATCAGTGCAGGACTAGCGGGGGAGGAGCAGTTCTTC.

In DNA, the CDR3 is TGTGCCACCTCTAGCGCGGGGACTAGCGGCTACAATGAGCAGTTCTTC. It yields the protein CATSSAGTSGYNEQFF. The chain links TRBV11-3 to TRBJ2-1; 11 bases are a match to TRBD2. This CDR3 region has 16 residues. Germline loops: CDR1 SGHNT, CDR2 YENEEA. V shed 10 bases, J shed 3 bases, and the junction held 11 bases outside the gene matches.